The following is a TCR beta chain sequence with its context. This entry belongs to a study of blood T cell repertoires in COVID-19. TCRdb's copy holds only in-frame clones and misses some; the assay was immunoSEQ multiplex PCR. The table records under 300,000 clones, 80% to 90% of them present only once. The CDR3 extends over 13 amino acids. Germline values: CDR1 SGDLS, CDR2 YYNGEE. The V gene lost 4 bases and the J gene lost 3 bases, with 10 bases spanning the gap. Individuals drawn from 24 US areas were about 18 to 95 years old. The recovered donors of Cohort 3 showed two negative PCRs, clearance, or symptom resolution.

The chain couples TRBV9 to TRBJ1-1; TRBD1 is a possible D gene (5 bases). The sequence derives from a woman aged 18 to 35 who had recovered from COVID-19. The sequencing sample was made of PBMCs or T cells enriched from blood (not recorded which). The CDR3 loop reads CASSPRGDTEAFF. CDR3 nucleotide sequence: TGTGCCAGCAGCCCCCGGGGGGACACTGAAGCTTTCTTT.